Detailed here is one TCR beta chain. Its target is unknown. This sample stems from a study of T cell responses to AZD1222 COVID-19 vaccine. Findings and limits, study-wide: Donors were largely white British and mainly female; clonal diversity was possibly underestimated.

Sequencing used immunoSEQ multiplex PCR; TCRdb keeps in-frame clones, though not all of them. The sample has about 150,000 clones, 82% seen once; the top ten hold around 4.1%. CDR1 is SQVTM, CDR2 ANQGSEA, per germline. This CDR3 comprises 12 residues. V was pared by 4 bases and J by 7 bases, with 4 bases of the junction left unmatched. Material: peripheral blood, obtained on day 0 of MenACWY control vaccination. The V gene is TRBV29-1, the J gene TRBJ2-7; TRBD1 agrees at 10 bases. This TCR was recovered from an adult in good health. CDR3 sequence (DNA): TGCAGCGTTGGACAGGACAGGGGGGAGCAGTACTTC. As protein: CSVGQDRGEQYF.